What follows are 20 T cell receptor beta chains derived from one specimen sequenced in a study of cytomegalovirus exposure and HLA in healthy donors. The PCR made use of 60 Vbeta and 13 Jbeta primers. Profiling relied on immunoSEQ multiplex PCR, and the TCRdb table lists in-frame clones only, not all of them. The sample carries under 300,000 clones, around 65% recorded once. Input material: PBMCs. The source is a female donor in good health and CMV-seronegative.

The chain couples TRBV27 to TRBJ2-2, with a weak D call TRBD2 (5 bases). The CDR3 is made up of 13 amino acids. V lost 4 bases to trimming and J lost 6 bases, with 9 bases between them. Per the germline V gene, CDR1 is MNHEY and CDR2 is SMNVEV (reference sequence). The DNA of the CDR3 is TGTGCCAGCAGTTGGCTAGCTGCCGGGGAGCTGTTTTTT. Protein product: CASSWLAAGELFF.

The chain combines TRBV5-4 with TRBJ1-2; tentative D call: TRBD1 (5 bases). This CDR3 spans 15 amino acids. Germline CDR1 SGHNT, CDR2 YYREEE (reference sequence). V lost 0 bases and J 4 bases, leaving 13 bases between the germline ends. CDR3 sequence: CASSLGADSSYGYTF. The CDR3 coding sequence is TGTGCCAGCAGCTTGGGGGCCGACAGTTCCTATGGCTACACCTTC.

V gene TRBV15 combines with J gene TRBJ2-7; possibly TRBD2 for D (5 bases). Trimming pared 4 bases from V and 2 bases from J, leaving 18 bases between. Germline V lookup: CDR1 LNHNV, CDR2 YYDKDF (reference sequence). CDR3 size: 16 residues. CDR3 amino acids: CATSTRSGLPPYEQYF. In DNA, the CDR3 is TGTGCCACCAGCACCCGGAGTGGACTCCCCCCCTACGAGCAGTACTTC.

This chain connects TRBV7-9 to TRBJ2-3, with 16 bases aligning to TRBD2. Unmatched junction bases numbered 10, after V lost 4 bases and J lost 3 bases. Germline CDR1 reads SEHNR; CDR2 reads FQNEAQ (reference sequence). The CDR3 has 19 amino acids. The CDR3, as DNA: TGTGCCAGCAGCTCGAATAGGGGGACTAGCGGGAGGGATACAGATACGCAGTATTTT. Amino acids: CASSSNRGTSGRDTDTQYF. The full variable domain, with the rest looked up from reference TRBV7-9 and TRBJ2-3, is DTGVSQNPRHKITKRGQNVTFRCDPISEHNRLYWYRQTLGQGPEFLTYFQNEAQLEKSRLLSDRFSAERPKGSFSTLEIQRTEQGDSAMYLCASSSNRGTSGRDTDTQYFGPGTRLTVL.

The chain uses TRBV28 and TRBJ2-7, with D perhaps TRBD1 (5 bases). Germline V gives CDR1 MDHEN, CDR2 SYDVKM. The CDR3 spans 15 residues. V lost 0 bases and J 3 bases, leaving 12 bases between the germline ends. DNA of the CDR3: TGTGCCAGCAGTTTATGGAGGCAGGGCGGCTACGAGCAGTACTTC. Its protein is CASSLWRQGGYEQYF.

The CDR3 DNA reads TGTGCCAGCAGTACCCCTCCTCCGGACAGAACCAATCAGCCCCAGCATTTT. Protein sequence: CASSTPPPDRTNQPQHF. V is TRBV2 and J is TRBJ1-5; D might be TRBD1 (6 bases). Germline V gene data show CDR1 as SNHLY and CDR2 as FYNNEI. The CDR3 totals 17 residues. Trimming stripped 5 bases from V and 3 bases from J, with 20 bases between.

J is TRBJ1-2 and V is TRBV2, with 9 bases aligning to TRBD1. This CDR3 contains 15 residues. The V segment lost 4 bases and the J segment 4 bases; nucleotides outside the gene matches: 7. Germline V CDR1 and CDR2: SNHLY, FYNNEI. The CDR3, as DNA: TGTGCCAGCAGTGGAGACAGGGGGGGCCCCTATGGCTACACCTTC. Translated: CASSGDRGGPYGYTF.

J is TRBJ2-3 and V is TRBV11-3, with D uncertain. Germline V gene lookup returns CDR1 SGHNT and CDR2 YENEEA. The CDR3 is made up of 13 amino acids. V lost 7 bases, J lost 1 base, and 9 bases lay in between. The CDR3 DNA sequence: TGTGCCAGCATGATGTCGGGCACAGATACGCAGTATTTT. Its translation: CASMMSGTDTQYF. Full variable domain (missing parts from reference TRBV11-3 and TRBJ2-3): EAGVVQSPRYKIIEKKQPVAFWCNPISGHNTLYWYLQNLGQGPELLIRYENEEAVDDSQLPKDRFSAERLKGVDSTLKIQPAELGDSAVYLCASMMSGTDTQYFGPGTRLTVL.

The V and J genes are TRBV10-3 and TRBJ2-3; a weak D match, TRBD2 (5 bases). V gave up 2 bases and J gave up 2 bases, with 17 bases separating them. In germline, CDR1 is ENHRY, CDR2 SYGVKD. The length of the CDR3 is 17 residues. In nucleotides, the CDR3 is TGTGCCATCAGTGAGGGGTTGGGGAGTAGGTACACAGATACGCAGTATTTT. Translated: CAISEGLGSRYTDTQYF.

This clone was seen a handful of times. As DNA, the CDR3 is TGTGCCAGCAGGGATGGGACAGTTATAGCTTTCTTT. Residues: CASRDGTVIAFF. The chain has TRBV6-1 and TRBJ1-1; 7 bases line up with TRBD1. There are 12 residues in the CDR3. CDR1 and CDR2 (germline): MNHNS, SASEGT. Unmatched junction bases numbered 8, after V lost 6 bases and J lost 10 bases.

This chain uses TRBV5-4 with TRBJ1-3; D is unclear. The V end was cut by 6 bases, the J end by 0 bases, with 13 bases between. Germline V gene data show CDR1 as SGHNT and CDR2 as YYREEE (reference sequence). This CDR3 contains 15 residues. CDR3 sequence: CASTSAGSSGNTIYF. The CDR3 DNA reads TGTGCCAGCACTTCGGCGGGGAGCTCTGGAAACACCATATATTTT.

The CDR3 is CAWKAAGGPYTEAFF. The CDR3 nucleotides read TGTGCCTGGAAGGCGGCAGGGGGGCCCTACACTGAAGCTTTCTTT. The V and J genes are TRBV30 and TRBJ1-1, with 7 bases fitting TRBD1. Trimming cost V 4 bases and J 3 bases; bases outside gene matches: 11. The CDR3 is made up of 15 amino acids. The V gene's germline CDR1 is GTSNPN and CDR2 SVGIG (reference sequence).

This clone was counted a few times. The CDR3 DNA reads as TGTGCCTTCGCGGGAGTGGAGAGCACAGATACGCAGTATTTT. Its translation: CAFAGVESTDTQYF. The chain couples TRBV30 to TRBJ2-3; 7 nucleotides line up with TRBD2. There are 14 residues in the CDR3. From germline, CDR1 is GTSNPN and CDR2 SVGIG (reference sequence). V lost 7 bases to trimming and J lost 0 bases; unmatched junction nucleotides: 7.

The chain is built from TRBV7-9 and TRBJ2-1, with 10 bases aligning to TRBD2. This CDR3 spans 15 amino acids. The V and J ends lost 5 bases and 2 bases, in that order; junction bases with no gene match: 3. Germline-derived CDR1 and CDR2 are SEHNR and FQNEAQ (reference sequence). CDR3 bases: TGTGCCAGCAGCCCTAGCGGGAGCCCCTACAATGAGCAGTTCTTC. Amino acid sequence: CASSPSGSPYNEQFF.

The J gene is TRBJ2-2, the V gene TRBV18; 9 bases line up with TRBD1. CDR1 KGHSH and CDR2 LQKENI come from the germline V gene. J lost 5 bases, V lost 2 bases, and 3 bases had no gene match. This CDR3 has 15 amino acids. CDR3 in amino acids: CASSPETGGTGELFF. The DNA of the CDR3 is TGTGCCAGCTCACCAGAGACAGGGGGAACCGGGGAGCTGTTTTTT.

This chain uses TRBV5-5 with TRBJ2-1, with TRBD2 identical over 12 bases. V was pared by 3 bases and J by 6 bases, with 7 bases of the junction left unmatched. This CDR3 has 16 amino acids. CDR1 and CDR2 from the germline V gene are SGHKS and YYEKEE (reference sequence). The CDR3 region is CASSWRLAGEGNEQFF. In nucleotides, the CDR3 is TGTGCCAGCAGCTGGAGACTAGCGGGAGAGGGCAATGAGCAGTTCTTC.

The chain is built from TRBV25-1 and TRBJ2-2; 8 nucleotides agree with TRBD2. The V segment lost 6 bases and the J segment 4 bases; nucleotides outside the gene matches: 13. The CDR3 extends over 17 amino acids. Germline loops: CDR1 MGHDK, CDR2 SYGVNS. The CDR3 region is CASRVSGSEYPTGELFF. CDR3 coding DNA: TGTGCCAGCAGAGTAAGCGGGAGTGAGTACCCCACCGGGGAGCTGTTTTTT.

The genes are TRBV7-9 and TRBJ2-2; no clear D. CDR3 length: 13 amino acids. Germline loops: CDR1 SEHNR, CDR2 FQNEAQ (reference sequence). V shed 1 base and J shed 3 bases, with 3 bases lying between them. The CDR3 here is CASSLVDTGELFF. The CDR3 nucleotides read TGTGCCAGCAGCTTAGTCGACACCGGGGAGCTGTTTTTT.

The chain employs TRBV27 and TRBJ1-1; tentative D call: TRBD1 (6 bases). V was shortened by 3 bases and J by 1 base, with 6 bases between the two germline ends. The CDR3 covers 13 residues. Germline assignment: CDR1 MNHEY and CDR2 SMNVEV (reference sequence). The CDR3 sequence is CASSLTGNTEAFF. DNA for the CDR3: TGTGCCAGCAGTTTGACAGGGAACACTGAAGCTTTCTTT.

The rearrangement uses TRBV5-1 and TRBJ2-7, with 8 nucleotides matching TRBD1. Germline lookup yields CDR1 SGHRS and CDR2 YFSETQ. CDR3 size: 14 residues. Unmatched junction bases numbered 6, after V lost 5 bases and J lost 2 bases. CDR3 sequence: CASSWQGATYEQYF. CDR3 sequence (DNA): TGCGCCAGCAGTTGGCAGGGGGCGACCTACGAGCAGTACTTC.